Following are 16 T cell receptor beta chains from one sample sequenced in a study of molecular identifiers for immune sequencing clone quantification. TCRdb called the PCR reads again in MiXCR, with one record for every CDR3 protein. The data contain over 550,000 distinct CDR3 sequences, around 25% of them singletons. Material for sequencing was naive CD8+ T cells from blood, with Jurkat cell RNA spiked in. Subset meaning: FACS-sorted CD8+CD4-CCR7+CD45RA+ naive T cells. Every receptor here comes from a human donor in good health. Some libraries in this study had Jurkat cell RNA spiked in.

CDR3 DNA sequence: TGTGCCAGCAGTTTATGGGACAGGGGTTTCCCCGGGGAGCTGTTTTTT. Amino acids: CASSLWDRGFPGELFF. V and J are TRBV6-5 and TRBJ2-2, with 10 bases identical to TRBD1. CDR3 length: 16 amino acids. In germline, CDR1 is MNHEY, CDR2 SVGAGI. Trimming took 4 bases from V and 6 from J; bases not matched to a gene: 8.

Concerning this clonotype: One end of the junction is discordant with germline, which a read error may explain. The gene calls are TRBV6-6 and TRBJ2-1, with 12 bases aligning to TRBD2. Germline-derived CDR1 and CDR2 are MNHNY and SVGAGI (reference sequence). This CDR3 has 18 residues. In DNA form, the CDR3 reads TGTGCCAGCAGCCTACTCGCTTCCAGACTAGCGGGAGACAATGAGCAGGTCTTC. Translated: CASSLLASRLAGDNEQVF.

The genes are TRBV6-6 and TRBJ2-7, with TRBD2 matching 7 bases. Germline-derived CDR1 and CDR2 are MNHNY and SVGAGI (reference sequence). With 4 bases clipped from V and 2 bases from J, the junction kept 14 bases outside the gene matches. The CDR3 runs 17 residues. In DNA, the CDR3 is TGTGCCAGCAGTTTGTCAGTCGGGGGGACGCAAACCTACGAGCAGTACTTC. Protein product: CASSLSVGGTQTYEQYF.

This clonotype has ten or more counts. The chain recombines TRBV25-1 with TRBJ2-7; the match to TRBD2 covers 8 bases. Trimming cost V 3 bases and J 2 bases; bases outside gene matches: 3. The CDR3 has 14 amino acids. From germline, CDR1 is MGHDK and CDR2 SYGVNS. CDR3 in DNA: TGTGCCAGCAGTGACCCGGGACTAGCCTACGAGCAGTACTTC. Protein product: CASSDPGLAYEQYF.

With respect to this clonotype: This may stem from a read error, because a much larger clone lies one nucleotide away. The gene calls are TRBV12-3 or TRBV12-4 and TRBJ1-4, with TRBD1 identical over 7 bases. This CDR3 is built from 14 residues. CDR3 nucleotide sequence: TGTGCCAGCAGTCCCAGGGGGATGAGTGAAAAACTGGTTTTT. Protein: CASSPRGMSEKLVF.

The rearrangement joins TRBV19 to TRBJ2-7; 10 bases match TRBD1. V lost 8 bases and J lost 5; bases outside the gene matches: 6. Germline-derived CDR1 and CDR2 are LNHDA and SQIVND (reference sequence). The CDR3 is 13 residues long. The CDR3 region is CASGSGTGDEQYF. The CDR3 DNA follows: TGTGCCAGTGGGTCCGGGACAGGGGACGAGCAGTACTTC.

This clonotype was recorded once. This chain joins TRBV10-3 and TRBJ1-6; D gene unclear. V was shortened by 4 bases and J by 6 bases, with 10 bases between the two germline ends. The CDR3 runs 14 residues. The V gene's germline CDR1 is ENHRY and CDR2 SYGVKD. This chain's CDR3 is CAISAPGSNSPLHF. CDR3 in DNA: TGTGCCATCAGTGCCCCAGGATCTAATTCACCCCTCCACTTT.

The chain links TRBV7-6 to TRBJ1-3; TRBD1 aligns across 7 bases. This CDR3 has 16 residues. In germline, CDR1 is SGHVS, CDR2 FNYEAQ. V lost 5 bases, J lost 0 bases, and 7 bases stayed unmatched. In DNA form, the CDR3 reads TGTGCCAGCAGCCTTCGGGGACAGAACTCTGGAAACACCATATATTTT. Protein product: CASSLRGQNSGNTIYF.

Note on this clonotype: It may be a read error: a sequence one base away is much more abundant. Lacking the conserved final phenylalanine or tryptophan, this CDR3 likely reflects a read error. The V call is TRBV6-2 or TRBV6-3, the J call TRBJ1-5; D might be TRBD1 (6 bases). V lost 0 bases and J lost 1, with 7 bases in between. Looked up from germline, CDR1 is MNHEY and CDR2 is SVGEGT. The CDR3 runs 15 residues. The CDR3 DNA is TGTGCCAGCAGTTACTCAGGGGGGAGCAATCAGCCCCAGCATTTA. Encoded protein: CASSYSGGSNQPQHL.

Turning to this clonotype: One base away lies a much larger clone, so this may be a sequencing read error. This rearrangement joins TRBV6-1 to TRBJ1-5; D gene ambiguous. The V gene's germline CDR1 is MNHNS and CDR2 SASEGT. CDR3 length equals 15 residues. Trimming removed 2 bases from V and 7 bases from J, with 15 bases in between. DNA for the CDR3: TGTGCCAGCAGTGAACTGAGAGATTCCAAACAGCCCCAGCATTTT. Its protein is CASSELRDSKQPQHF.

The sample holds a few counts of this clonotype. V and J are TRBV5-8 and TRBJ2-7, with D perhaps TRBD1 (6 bases). From germline, CDR1 is SGHTS and CDR2 YDEGEE. The V and J ends lost 6 bases and 0 bases respectively, with 16 bases between them. The CDR3 loop spans 15 amino acids. In nucleotides, the CDR3 is TGTGCCAGCACCGTCCGACAGGAGGTCTCCTACGAGCAGTACTTC. This encodes CASTVRQEVSYEQYF.

Points on this clonotype: One end of the junction varies from germline; a read error may be responsible. This rearrangement joins TRBV12-3 or TRBV12-4 to TRBJ1-5; a weak D match, TRBD1 (6 bases). CDR3 size: 15 residues. In nucleotides, the CDR3 is TGTGCCGGCAGCCAGGACAGAACTAGCAATCAGCCCCAGCATTTT. Amino acids: CAGSQDRTSNQPQHF.

This clonotype was observed a handful of times. At one end the junction does not follow the germline gene, possibly because of a read error. This chain joins TRBV4-1 and TRBJ2-5, with TRBD1 as a possible D gene (6 bases). Per the germline V gene, CDR1 is MGHRA and CDR2 is YSYEKL. CDR3 length equals 14 residues. CDR3 DNA: TGCGCCAGCAGCCCAAACGGACAGCAAGAGCCCCAGTACTTC. Its protein product is CASSPNGQQEPQYF.

This clonotype was recorded at least ten times. The chain is built from TRBV7-6 and TRBJ2-3; 9 bases match TRBD1. The V gene end was trimmed by 4 bases and the J gene end by 4 bases; junction bases not matched to a gene: 6. Germline CDR1 and CDR2: SGHVS and FNYEAQ. The CDR3 is made up of 15 amino acids. The CDR3 DNA is TGTGCCAGCAGCTGGGGACAGGGAGGTGCAGATACGCAGTATTTT. Its translation is CASSWGQGGADTQYF.

This clonotype was picked up many times. This chain uses TRBV7-6 with TRBJ1-3; 7 nucleotides agree with TRBD1. J lost 5 bases, V lost 5 bases, and 15 bases had no gene match. The CDR3 length is 17 residues. CDR1 SGHVS and CDR2 FNYEAQ come from the germline V gene. Here the CDR3 DNA reads TGTGCCAGCAGCCCGGCCCCCGGGACAGACTACCGAAACACCATATATTTT. This translates into CASSPAPGTDYRNTIYF.

This clonotype is a singleton in its sample. The CDR3 loop is CAGAGQGAPEQYF. In nucleotides, the CDR3 is TGTGCCGGCGCCGGACAGGGGGCGCCCGAGCAGTACTTC. V gene TRBV12-3 or TRBV12-4 combines with J gene TRBJ2-7; 11 bases align to TRBD1. CDR3 length: 13 amino acids. The V gene end was trimmed by 11 bases and the J gene end by 6 bases; junction bases not matched to a gene: 9.